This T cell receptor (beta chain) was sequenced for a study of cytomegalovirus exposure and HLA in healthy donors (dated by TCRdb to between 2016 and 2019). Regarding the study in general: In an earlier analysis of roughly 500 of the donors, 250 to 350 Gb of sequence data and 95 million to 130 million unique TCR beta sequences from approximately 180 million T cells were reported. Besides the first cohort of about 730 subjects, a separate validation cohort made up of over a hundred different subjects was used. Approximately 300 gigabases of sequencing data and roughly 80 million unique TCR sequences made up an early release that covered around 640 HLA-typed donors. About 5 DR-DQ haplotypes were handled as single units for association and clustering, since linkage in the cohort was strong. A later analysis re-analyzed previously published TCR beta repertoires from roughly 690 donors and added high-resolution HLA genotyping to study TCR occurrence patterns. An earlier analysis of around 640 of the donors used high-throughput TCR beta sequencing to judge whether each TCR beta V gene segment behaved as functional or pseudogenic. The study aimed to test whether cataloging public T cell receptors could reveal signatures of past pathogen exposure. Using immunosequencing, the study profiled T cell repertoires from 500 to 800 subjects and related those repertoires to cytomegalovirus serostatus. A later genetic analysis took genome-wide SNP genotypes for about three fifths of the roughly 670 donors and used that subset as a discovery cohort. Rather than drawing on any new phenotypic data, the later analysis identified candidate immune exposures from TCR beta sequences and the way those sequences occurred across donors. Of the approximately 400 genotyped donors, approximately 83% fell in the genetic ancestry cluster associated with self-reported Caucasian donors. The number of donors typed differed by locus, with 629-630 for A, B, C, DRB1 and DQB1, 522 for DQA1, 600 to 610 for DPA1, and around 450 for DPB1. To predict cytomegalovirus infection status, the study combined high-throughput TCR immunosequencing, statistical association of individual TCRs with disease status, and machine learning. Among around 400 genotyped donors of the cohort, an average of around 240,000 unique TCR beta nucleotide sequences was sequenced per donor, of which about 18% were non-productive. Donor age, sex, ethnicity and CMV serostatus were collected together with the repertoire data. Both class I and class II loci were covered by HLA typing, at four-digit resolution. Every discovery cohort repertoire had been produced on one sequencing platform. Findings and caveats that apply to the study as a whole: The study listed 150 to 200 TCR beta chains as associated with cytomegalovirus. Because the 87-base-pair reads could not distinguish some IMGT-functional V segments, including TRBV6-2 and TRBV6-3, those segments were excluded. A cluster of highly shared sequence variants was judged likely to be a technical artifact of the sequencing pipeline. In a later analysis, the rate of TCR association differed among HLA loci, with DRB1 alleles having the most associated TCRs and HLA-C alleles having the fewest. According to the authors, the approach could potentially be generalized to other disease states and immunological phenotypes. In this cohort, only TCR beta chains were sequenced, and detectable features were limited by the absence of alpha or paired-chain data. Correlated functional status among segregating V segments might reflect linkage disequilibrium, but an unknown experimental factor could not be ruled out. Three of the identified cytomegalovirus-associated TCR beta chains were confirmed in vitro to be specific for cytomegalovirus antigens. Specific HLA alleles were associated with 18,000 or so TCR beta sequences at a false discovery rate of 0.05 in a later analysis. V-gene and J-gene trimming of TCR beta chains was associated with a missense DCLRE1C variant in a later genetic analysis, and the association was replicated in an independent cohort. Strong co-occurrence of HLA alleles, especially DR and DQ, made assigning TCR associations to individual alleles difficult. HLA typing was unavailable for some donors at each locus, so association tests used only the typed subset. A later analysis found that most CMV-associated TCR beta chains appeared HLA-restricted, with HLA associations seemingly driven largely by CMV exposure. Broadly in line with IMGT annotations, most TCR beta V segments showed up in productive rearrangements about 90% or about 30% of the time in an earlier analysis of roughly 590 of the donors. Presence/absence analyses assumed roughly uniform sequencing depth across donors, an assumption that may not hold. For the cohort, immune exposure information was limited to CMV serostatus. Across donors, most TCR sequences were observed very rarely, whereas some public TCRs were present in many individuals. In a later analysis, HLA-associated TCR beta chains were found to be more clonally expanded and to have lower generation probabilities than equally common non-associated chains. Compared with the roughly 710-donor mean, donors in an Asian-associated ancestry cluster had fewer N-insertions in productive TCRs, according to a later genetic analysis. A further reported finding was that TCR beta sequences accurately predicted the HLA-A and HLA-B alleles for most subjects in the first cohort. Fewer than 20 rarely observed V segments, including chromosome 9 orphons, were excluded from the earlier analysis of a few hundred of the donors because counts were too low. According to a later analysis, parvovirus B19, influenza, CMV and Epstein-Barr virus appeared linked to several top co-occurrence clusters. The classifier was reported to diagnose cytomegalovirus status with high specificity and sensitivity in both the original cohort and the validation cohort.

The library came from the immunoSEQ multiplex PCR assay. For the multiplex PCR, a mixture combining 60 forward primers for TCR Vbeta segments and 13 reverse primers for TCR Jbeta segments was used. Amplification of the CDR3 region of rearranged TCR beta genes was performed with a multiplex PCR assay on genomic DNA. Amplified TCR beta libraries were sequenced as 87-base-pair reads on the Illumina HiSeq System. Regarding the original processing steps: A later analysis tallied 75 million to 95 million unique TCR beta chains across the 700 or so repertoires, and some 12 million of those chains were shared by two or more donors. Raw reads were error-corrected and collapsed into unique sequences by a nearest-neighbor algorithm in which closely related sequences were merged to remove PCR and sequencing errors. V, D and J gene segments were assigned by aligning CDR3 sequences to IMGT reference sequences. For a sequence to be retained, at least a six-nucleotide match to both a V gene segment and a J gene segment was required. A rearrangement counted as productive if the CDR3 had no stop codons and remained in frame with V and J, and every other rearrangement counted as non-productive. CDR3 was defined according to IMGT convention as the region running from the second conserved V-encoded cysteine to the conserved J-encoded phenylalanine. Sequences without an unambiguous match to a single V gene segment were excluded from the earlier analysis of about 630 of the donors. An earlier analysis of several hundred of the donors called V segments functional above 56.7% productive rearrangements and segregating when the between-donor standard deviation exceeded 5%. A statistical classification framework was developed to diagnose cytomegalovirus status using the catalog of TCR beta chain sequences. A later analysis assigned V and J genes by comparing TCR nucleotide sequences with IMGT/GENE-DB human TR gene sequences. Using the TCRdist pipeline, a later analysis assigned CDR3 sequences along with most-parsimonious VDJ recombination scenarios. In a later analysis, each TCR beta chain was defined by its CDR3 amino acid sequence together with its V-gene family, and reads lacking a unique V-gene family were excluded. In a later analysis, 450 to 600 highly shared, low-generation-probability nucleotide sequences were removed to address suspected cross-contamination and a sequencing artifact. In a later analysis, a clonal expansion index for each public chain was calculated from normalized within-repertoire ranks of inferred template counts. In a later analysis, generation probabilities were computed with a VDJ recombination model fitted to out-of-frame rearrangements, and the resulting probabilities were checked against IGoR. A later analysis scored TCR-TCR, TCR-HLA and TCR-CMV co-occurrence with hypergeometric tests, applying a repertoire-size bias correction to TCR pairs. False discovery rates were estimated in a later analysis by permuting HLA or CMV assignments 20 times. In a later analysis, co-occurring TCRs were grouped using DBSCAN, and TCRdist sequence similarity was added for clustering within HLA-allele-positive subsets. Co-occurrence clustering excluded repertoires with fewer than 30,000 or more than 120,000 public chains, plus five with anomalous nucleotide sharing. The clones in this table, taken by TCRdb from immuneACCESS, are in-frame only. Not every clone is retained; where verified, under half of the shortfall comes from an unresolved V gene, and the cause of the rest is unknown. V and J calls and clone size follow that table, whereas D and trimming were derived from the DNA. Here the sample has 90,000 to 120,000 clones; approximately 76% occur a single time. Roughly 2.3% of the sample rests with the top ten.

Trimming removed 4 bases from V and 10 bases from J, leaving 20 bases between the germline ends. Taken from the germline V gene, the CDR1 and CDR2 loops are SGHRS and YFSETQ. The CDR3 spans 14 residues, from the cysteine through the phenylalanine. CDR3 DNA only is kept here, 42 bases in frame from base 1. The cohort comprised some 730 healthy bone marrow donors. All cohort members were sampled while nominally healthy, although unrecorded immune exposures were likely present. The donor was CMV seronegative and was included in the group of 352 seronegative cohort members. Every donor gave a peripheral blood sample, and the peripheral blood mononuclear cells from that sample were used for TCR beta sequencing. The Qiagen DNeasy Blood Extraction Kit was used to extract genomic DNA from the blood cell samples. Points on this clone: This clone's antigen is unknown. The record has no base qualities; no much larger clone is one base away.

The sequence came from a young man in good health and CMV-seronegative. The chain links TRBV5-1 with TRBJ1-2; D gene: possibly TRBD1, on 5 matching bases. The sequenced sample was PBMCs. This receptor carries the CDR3 CASSRGGGSEFYTF. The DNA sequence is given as TGCGCCAGCAGCCGGGGGGGTGGGTCGGAATTCTACACCTTC. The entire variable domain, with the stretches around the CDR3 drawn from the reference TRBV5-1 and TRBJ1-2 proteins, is KAGVTQTPRYLIKTRGQQVTLSCSPISGHRSVSWYQQTPGQGLQFLFEYFSETQRNKGNFPGRFSGRQFSNSRSEMNVSTLELGDSALYLCASSRGGGSEFYTFGSGTRLTVV.